The T cell receptor (beta chain) under discussion was sequenced for a study of response to subunit inactivated influenza vaccine. One entry per CDR3 protein, called by TCRdb with MiXCR from the RT-PCR reads. The sample has 540,000 or so distinct CDR3 sequences, 13% seen once. Germline-derived CDR1 and CDR2 are SQVTM and ANQGSEA. The CDR3 runs to 11 residues. V was shortened by 5 bases and J by 0 bases, with 5 bases between the two germline ends. The TCR originated in a man over 45 who received an inactivated influenza vaccine. The chain is built from TRBV29-1 and TRBJ2-7; no clear D. This sample comprised PBMCs from blood, obtained roughly 47 days after vaccination. The CDR3 sequence: CSVHDSYEQYF. CDR3 DNA: TGCAGCGTTCATGACTCCTACGAGCAGTACTTC.